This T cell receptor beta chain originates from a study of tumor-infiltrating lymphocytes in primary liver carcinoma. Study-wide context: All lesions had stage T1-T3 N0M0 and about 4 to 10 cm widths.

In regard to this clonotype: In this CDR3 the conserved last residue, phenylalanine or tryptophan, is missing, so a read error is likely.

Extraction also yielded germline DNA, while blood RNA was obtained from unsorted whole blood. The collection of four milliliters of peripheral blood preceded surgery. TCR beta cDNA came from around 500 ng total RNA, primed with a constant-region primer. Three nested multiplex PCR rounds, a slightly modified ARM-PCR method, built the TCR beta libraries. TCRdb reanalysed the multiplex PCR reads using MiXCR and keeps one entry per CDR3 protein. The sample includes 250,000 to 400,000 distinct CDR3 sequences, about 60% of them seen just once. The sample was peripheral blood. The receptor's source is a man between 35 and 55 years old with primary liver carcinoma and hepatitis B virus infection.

In DNA form, the CDR3 reads TGTAGCGTTGAAGAACAGCTCCTAGGGCAGTTCCTC. This gives the protein CSVEEQLLGQFL. The V call is TRBV29-1, the J call TRBJ2-1; the D gene is possibly TRBD2 (5 bases). Germline loops: CDR1 SQVTM, CDR2 ANQGSEA. The CDR3 extends over 12 amino acids.